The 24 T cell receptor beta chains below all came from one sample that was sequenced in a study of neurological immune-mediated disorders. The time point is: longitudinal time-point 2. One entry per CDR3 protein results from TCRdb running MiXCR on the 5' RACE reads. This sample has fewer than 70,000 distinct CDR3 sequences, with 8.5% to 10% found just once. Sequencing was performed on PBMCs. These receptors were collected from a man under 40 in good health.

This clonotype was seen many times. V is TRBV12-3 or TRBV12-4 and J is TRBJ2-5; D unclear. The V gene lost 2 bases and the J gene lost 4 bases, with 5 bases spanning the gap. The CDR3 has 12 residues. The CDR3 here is CASSLMVETQYF. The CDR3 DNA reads TGTGCCAGCAGTTTAATGGTAGAGACCCAGTACTTC.

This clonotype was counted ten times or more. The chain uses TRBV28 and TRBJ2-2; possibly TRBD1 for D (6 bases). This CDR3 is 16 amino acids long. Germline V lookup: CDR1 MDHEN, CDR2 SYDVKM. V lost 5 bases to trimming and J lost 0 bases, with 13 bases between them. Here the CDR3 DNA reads TGTGCCAGCAGTACCCCAGGGGAGACGAACACCGGGGAGCTGTTTTTT. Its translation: CASSTPGETNTGELFF.

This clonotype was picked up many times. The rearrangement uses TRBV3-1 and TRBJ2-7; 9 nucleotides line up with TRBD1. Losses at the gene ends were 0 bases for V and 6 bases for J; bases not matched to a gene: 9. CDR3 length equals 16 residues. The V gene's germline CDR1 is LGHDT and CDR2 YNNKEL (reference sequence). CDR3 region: CASSQDFGTGSSEQYF. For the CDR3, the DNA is TGTGCCAGCAGCCAAGATTTCGGGACAGGGTCGTCCGAGCAGTACTTC.

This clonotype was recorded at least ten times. The CDR3 here is CAIAEGMNTEAFF. The CDR3 DNA sequence: TGTGCCATCGCAGAAGGGATGAACACTGAAGCTTTCTTT. The chain employs TRBV10-3 and TRBJ1-1, with no clear D. CDR1 is ENHRY, CDR2 SYGVKD, per germline. V was trimmed by 8 bases and J by 0 bases, leaving 10 bases between them. The CDR3 contains 13 residues.

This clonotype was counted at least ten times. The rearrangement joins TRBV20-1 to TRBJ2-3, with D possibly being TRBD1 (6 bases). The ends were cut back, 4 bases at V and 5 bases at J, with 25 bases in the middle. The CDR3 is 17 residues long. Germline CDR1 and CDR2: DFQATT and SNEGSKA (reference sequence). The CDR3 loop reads CSATGRQAPQLRDTQYF. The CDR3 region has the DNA TGCAGTGCTACCGGACGACAGGCCCCCCAACTTAGAGATACGCAGTATTTT.

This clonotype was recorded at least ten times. The CDR3 region is CAISEATNYGYTF. CDR3 sequence (DNA): TGTGCCATCAGTGAGGCCACCAACTATGGCTACACCTTC. The chain couples TRBV10-3 to TRBJ1-2; D is uncertain. Germline CDR1 ENHRY, CDR2 SYGVKD. V gave up 2 bases and J gave up 2 bases, with 6 bases separating them. The CDR3 is 13 residues long.

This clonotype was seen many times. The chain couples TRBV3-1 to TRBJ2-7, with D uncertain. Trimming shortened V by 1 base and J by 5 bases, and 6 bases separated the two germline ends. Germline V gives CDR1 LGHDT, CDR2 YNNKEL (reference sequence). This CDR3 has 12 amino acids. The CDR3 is CASSQGRDEQYF. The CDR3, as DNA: TGTGCCAGCAGCCAAGGTAGAGACGAGCAGTACTTC.

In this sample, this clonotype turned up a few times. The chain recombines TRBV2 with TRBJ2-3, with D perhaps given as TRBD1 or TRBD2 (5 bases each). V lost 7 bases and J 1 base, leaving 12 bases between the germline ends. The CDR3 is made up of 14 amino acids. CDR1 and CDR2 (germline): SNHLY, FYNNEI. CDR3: CASKKLGGTDTQYF. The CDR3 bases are TGTGCCAGCAAAAAGTTGGGGGGCACAGATACGCAGTATTTT.

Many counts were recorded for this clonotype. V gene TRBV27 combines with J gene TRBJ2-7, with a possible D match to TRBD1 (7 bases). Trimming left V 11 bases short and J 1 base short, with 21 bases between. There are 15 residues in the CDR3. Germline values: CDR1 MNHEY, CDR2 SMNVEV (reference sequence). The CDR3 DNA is TGTGCCGTCAGGGGGATCGAGAGCGGGTCCTACGAGCAGTACTTC. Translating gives CAVRGIESGSYEQYF.

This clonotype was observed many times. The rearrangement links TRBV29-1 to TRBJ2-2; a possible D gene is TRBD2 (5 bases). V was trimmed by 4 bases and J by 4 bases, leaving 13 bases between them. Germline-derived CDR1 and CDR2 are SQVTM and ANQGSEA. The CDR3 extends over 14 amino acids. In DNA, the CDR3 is TGCAGCGTTGGGTGGACTCGAGCCACCGGGGAGCTGTTTTTT. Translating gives CSVGWTRATGELFF.

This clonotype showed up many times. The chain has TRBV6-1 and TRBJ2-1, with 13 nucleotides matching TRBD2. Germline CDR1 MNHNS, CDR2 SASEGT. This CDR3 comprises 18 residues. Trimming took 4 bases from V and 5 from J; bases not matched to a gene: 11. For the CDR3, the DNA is TGTGCCAGCAGTGTATCGGCGGGACTAGCGGGACGAAACAATGAGCAGTTCTTC. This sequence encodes CASSVSAGLAGRNNEQFF.

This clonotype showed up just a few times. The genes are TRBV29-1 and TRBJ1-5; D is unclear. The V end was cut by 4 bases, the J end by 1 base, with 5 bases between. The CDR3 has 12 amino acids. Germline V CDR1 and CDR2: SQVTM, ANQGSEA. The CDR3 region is CSVVESNQPQHF. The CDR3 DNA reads TGCAGCGTTGTGGAGAGCAATCAGCCCCAGCATTTT.

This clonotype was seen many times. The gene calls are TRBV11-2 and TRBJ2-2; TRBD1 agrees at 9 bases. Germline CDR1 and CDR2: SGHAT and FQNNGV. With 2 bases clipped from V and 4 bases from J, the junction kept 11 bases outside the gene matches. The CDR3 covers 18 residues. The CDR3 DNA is TGTGCCAGCAGCTTAAGACAGGGGGTTTTACCAGGCACCGGGGAGCTGTTTTTT. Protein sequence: CASSLRQGVLPGTGELFF.

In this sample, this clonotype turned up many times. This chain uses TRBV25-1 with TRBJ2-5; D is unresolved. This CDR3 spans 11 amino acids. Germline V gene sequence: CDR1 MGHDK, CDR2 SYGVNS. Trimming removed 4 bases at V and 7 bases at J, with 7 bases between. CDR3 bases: TGTGCCAGCAGTGCCGATGCGACCCAGTACTTC. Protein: CASSADATQYF.

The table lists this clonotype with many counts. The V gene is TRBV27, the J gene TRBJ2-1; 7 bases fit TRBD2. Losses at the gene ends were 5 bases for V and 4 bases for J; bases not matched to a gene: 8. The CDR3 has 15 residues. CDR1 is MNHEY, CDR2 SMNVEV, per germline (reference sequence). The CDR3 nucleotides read TGTGCCAGCAGTCTGACTAGCAGAGAGTACAATGAGCAGTTCTTC. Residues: CASSLTSREYNEQFF.

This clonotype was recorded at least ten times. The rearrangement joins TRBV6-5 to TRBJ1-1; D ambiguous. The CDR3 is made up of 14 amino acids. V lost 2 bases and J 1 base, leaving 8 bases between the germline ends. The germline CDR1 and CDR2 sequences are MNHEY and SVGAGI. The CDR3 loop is CASSYAGWNTEAFF. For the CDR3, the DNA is TGTGCCAGCAGTTACGCAGGTTGGAACACTGAAGCTTTCTTT.

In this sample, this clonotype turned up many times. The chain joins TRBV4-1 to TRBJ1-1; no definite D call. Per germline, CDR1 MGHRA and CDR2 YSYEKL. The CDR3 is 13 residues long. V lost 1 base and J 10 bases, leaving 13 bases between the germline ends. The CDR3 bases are TGCGCCAGCAGCCAAGGTAATTTAGGGATAGCTTTCTTT. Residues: CASSQGNLGIAFF.

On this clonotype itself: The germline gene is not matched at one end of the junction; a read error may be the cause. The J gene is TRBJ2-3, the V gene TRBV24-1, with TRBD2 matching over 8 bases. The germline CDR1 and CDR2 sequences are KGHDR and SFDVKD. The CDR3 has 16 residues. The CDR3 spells CATSDTLAGSTDTQYF. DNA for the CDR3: TGTGCCACCAGTGATACGTTAGCGGGATCCACAGATACGCAATATTTT.

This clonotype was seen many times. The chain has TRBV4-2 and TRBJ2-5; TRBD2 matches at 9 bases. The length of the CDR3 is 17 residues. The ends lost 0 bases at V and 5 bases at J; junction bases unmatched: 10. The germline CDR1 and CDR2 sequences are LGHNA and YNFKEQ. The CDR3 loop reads CASSQEGPAGGGETQYF. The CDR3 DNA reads TGTGCCAGCAGCCAAGAGGGTCCAGCGGGAGGTGGGGAGACCCAGTACTTC.

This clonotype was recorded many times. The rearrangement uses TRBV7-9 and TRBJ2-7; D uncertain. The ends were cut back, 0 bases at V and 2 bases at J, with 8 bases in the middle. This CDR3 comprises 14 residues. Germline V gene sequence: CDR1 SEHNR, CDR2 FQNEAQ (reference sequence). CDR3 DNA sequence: TGTGCCAGCAGCTTAGCTCAACGTCCCTACGAGCAGTACTTC. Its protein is CASSLAQRPYEQYF.

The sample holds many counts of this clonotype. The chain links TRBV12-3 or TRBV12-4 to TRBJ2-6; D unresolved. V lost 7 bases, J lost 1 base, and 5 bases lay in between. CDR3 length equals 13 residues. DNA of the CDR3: TGTGCCAGCATCGATTCTGGGGCCAACGTCCTGACTTTC. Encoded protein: CASIDSGANVLTF.

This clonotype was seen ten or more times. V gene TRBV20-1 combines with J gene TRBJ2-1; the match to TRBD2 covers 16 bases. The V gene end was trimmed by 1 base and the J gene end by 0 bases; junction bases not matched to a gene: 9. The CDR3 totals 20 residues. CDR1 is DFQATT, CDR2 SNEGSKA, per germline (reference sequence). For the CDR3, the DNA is TGCAGTGCTAGAGGATCCGGGACTAGCGGGAGGGTTACCTCCTACAATGAGCAGTTCTTC. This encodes CSARGSGTSGRVTSYNEQFF.

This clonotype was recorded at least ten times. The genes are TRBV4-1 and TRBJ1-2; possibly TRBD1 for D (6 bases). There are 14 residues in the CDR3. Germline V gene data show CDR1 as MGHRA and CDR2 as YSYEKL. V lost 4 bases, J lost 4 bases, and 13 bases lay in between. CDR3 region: CASSLDSVSYGYTF. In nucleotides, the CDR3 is TGCGCCAGCAGCCTGGACAGTGTCTCCTATGGCTACACCTTC.

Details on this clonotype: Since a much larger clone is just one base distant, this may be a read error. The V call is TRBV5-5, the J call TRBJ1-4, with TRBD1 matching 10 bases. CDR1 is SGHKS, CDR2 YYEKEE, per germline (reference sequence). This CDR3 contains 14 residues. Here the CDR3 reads CASSRQGASEKMFF. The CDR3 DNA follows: TGTGCCAGCAGTCGACAGGGGGCAAGCGAAAAAATGTTTTTT. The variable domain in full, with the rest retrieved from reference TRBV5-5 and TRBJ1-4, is DAGVTQSPTHLIKTRGQQVTLRCSPISGHKSVSWYQQVLGQGPQFIFQYYEKEERGRGNFPDRFSARQFPNYSSELNVNALLLGDSALYLCASSRQGASEKMFFGSGTQLSVL.